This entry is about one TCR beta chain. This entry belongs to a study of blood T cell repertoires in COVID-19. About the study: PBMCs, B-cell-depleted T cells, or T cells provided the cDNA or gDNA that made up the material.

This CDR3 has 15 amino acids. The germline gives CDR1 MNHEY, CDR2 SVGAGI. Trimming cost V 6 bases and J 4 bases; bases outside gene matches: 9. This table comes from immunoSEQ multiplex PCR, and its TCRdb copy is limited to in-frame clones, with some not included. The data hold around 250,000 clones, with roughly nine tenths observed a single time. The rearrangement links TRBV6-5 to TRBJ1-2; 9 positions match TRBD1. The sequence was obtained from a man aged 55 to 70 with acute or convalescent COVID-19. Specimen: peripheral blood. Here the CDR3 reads CASRPTGGASYGYTF. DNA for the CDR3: TGTGCCAGCAGGCCCACAGGGGGCGCGAGCTATGGCTACACCTTC.